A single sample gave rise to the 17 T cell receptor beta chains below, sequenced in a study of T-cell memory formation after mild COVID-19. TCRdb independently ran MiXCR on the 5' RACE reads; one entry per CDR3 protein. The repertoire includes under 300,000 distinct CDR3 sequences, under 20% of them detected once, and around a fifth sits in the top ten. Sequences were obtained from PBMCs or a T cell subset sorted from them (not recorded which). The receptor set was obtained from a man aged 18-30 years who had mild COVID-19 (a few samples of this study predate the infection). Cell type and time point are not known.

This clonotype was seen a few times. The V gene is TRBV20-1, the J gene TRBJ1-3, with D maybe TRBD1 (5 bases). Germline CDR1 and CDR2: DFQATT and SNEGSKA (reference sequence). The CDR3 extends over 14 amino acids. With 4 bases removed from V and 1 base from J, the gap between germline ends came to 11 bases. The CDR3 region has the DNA TGCAGTGCTATGAGACAGCGTTCTGGAAACACCATATATTTT. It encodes CSAMRQRSGNTIYF.

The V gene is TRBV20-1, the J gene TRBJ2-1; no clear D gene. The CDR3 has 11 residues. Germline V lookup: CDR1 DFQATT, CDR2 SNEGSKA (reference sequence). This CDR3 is CGPFTYNEQFF. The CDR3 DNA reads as TGCGGTCCGTTTACCTACAATGAGCAGTTCTTC.

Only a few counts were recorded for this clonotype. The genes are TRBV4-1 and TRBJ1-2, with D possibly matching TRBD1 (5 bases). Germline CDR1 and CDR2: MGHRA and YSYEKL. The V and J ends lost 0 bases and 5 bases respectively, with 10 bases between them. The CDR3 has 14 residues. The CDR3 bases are TGCGCCAGCAGCCAAGAGTGGCCAGGGTATGGCTACACCTTC. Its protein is CASSQEWPGYGYTF.

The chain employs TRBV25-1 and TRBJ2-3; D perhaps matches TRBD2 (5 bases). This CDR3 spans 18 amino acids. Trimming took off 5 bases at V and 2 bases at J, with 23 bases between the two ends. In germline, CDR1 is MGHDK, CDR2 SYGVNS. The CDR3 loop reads CASSPSGLGEMSTDTQYF. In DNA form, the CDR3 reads TGTGCCAGCAGTCCCTCGGGGTTGGGCGAGATGTCCACAGATACGCAGTATTTT.

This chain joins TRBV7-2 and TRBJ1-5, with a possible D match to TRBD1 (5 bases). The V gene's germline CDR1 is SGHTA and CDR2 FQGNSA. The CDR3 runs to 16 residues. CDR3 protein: CPLTPLPGLQNQPQHF. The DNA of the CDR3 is TGTCCACTCACTCCTTTACCGGGACTCCAAAATCAGCCCCAGCATTTT.

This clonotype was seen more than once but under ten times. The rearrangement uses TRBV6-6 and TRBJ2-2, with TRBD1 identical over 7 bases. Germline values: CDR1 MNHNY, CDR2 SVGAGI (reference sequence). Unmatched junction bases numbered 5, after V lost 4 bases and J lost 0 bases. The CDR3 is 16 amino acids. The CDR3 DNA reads TGTGCCAGCAGTTTCGTAGGGGGCGCGAACACCGGGGAGCTGTTTTTT. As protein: CASSFVGGANTGELFF.

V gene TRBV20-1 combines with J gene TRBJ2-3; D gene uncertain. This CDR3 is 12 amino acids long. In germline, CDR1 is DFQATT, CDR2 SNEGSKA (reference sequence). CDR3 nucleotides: TGCAGCGTAAGAAGTGGGCAAGATACGCAGTATTTT. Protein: CSVRSGQDTQYF.

The CDR3 DNA is TGCGCCAGCAGTGAGACCCCAGGGGCCCCCGGTAGAGGCTACACCTTC. This encodes CASSETPGAPGRGYTF. The rearrangement uses TRBV10-2 and TRBJ1-2; TRBD1 might be the D (6 bases). The V end was cut by 2 bases, the J end by 8 bases, with 21 bases between. The CDR3 has 16 residues. The V gene's germline CDR1 is WSHSY and CDR2 SAAADI.

This CDR3 reads CASSLYATNEKLFF. In DNA, the CDR3 is TGTGCCAGCTCCCTCTACGCAACTAATGAAAAACTGTTTTTT. This rearrangement joins TRBV18 to TRBJ1-4; D is unresolved. Trimming cost V 6 bases and J 0 bases, with 8 bases left between them. The CDR3 totals 14 residues. In germline, CDR1 is KGHSH, CDR2 LQKENI.

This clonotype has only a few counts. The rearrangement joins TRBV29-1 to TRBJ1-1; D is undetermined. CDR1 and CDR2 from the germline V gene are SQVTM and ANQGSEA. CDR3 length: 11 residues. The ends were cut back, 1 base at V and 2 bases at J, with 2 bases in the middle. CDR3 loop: CSVEANTEAFF. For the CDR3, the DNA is TGCAGCGTTGAAGCAAACACTGAAGCTTTCTTT.

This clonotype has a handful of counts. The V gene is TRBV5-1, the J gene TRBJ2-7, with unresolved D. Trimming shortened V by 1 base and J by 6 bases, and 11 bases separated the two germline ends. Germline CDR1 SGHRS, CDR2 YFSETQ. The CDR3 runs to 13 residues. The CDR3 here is CASSLLSATEQYV. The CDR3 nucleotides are TGCGCCAGCAGCTTGCTAAGTGCTACCGAGCAGTACGTC.

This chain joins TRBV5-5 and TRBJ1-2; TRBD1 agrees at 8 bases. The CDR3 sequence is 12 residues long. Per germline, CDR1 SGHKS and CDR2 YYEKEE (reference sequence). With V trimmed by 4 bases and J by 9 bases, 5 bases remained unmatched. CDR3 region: CASSPDRERYTF. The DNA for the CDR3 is TGTGCCAGCAGCCCGGACAGGGAGCGCTACACCTTC.

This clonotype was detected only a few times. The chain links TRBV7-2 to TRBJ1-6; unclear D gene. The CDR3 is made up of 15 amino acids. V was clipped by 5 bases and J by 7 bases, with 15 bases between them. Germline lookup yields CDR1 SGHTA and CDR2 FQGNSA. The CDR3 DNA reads TGTGCCAGCAGCGCCGGTGGGCGAAAAAATTCACCCCTCCACTTT. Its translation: CASSAGGRKNSPLHF. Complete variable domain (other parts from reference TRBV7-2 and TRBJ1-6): GAGVSQSPSNKVTEKGKDVELRCDPISGHTALYWYRQSLGQGLEFLIYFQGNSAPDKSGLPSDRFSAERTGGSVSTLTIQRTQQEDSAVYLCASSAGGRKNSPLHFGNGTRLTVT.

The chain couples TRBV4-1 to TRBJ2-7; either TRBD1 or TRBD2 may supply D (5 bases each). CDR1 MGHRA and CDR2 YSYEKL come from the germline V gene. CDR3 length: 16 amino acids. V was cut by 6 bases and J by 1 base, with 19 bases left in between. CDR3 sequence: CASRPGTADSSYEQYF. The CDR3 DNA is TGCGCCAGCAGGCCGGGGACCGCCGATTCTTCCTACGAGCAGTACTTC.

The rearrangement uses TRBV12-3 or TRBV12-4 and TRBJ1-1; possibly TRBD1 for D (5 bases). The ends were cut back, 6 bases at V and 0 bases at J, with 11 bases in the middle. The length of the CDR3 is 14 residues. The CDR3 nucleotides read TGTGCCAGCAGCCCTGACAGAATGAACACTGAAGCTTTCTTT. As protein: CASSPDRMNTEAFF.

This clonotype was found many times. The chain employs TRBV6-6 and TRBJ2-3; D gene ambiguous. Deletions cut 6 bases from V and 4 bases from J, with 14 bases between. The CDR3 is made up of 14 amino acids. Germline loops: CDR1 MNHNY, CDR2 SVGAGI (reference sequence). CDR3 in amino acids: CASSSNLGPDTQYF. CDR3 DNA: TGTGCCAGCAGCTCCAACCTCGGCCCAGATACGCAGTATTTT.

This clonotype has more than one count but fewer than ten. CDR3 sequence (DNA): TGCAGCGTTGATCAGGGACCCAATGAGCAGTTCTTC. Translated, it gives CSVDQGPNEQFF. The chain joins TRBV29-1 to TRBJ2-1; D tentatively reads TRBD1 or TRBD2 (5 bases each). V was cut by 3 bases and J by 6 bases, with 9 bases left in between. Per germline, CDR1 SQVTM and CDR2 ANQGSEA. This CDR3 is 12 amino acids long.